Each of the 30 T cell receptor beta chains below was sequenced from the same sample in a study of blood T cell repertoires in COVID-19. Using immunoSEQ multiplex PCR, the repertoire was profiled, and TCRdb retains in-frame clones only, with some absent. This table holds a few hundred thousand clones, around nine tenths found once. Sequenced input: peripheral blood. The receptors were gathered from a woman in her sixties with COVID-19, enrolled during active disease.

The chain has TRBV7-3 and TRBJ2-1; 8 bases are shared with TRBD2. The length of the CDR3 is 15 residues. V shed 5 bases, J shed 6 bases, and the junction held 9 bases outside the gene matches. Germline V gene sequence: CDR1 SGHTA, CDR2 FQGTGA. The chain's CDR3 is CASSPIQRGSNEQFF. CDR3 in DNA: TGTGCCAGCAGCCCGATTCAGCGGGGGAGCAATGAGCAGTTCTTC.

CDR3 protein: CASRGQGFQPQHF. For the CDR3, the DNA is TGTGCCAGCAGAGGCCAGGGATTTCAGCCCCAGCATTTT. The rearrangement links TRBV12-3 or TRBV12-4 to TRBJ1-5, with D possibly TRBD1 on 5 matching bases. The CDR3 has 13 residues. Trimming cost V 6 bases and J 6 bases, with 12 bases left between them.

This clone was observed a single time. The gene calls are TRBV28 and TRBJ1-1; D is unclear. The CDR3 sequence is 16 residues long. Germline V lookup: CDR1 MDHEN, CDR2 SYDVKM. V was clipped by 6 bases and J by 0 bases, with 17 bases between them. CDR3 amino acids: CASRAPASPMNTEAFF. For the CDR3, the DNA is TGTGCCAGCAGGGCCCCCGCCTCGCCGATGAACACTGAAGCTTTCTTT.

The chain recombines TRBV7-9 with TRBJ2-3, with 13 bases matching TRBD2. The CDR3 length is 15 residues. CDR1 and CDR2 (germline): SEHNR, FQNEAQ (reference sequence). With 5 bases clipped from V and 1 base from J, the junction kept 0 bases outside the gene matches. CDR3 sequence: CASSTSGGGTDTQYF. The DNA of the CDR3 is TGTGCCAGCAGCACTAGCGGGGGGGGCACAGATACGCAGTATTTT. The full variable domain, its missing parts supplied by reference TRBV7-9 and TRBJ2-3, is DTGVSQNPRHKITKRGQNVTFRCDPISEHNRLYWYRQTLGQGPEFLTYFQNEAQLEKSRLLSDRFSAERPKGSFSTLEIQRTEQGDSAMYLCASSTSGGGTDTQYFGPGTRLTVL.

V is TRBV7-2 and J is TRBJ1-6; D is undetermined. Germline V gene sequence: CDR1 SGHTA, CDR2 FQGNSA. V was shortened by 6 bases and J by 9 bases, with 15 bases between the two germline ends. The CDR3 runs to 14 residues. This chain's CDR3 is CASRWPQRGSPLHF. The CDR3 nucleotides read TGTGCCAGCAGGTGGCCCCAACGGGGTTCACCCCTCCACTTT.

This clone has just a few counts. This sequence joins TRBV19 and TRBJ1-2, with 8 bases matching TRBD1. The CDR3 consists of 16 residues. The trim removed 5 bases at V and 5 bases at J, leaving 13 bases unmatched. The germline V gene encodes CDR1 LNHDA and CDR2 SQIVND (reference sequence). CDR3 loop: CASSPWTGSLVYGYTF. In nucleotides, the CDR3 is TGTGCCAGTAGTCCTTGGACAGGGTCCTTGGTGTATGGCTACACCTTC.

The rearrangement links TRBV5-1 to TRBJ1-1, with D possibly TRBD1 on 5 matching bases. This CDR3 contains 16 residues. Trimming shortened V by 0 bases and J by 2 bases, and 14 bases separated the two germline ends. The V gene's germline CDR1 is SGHRS and CDR2 YFSETQ. The CDR3: CASSLGGRGANTEAFF. The CDR3 DNA reads as TGCGCCAGCAGCTTGGGTGGGCGCGGGGCCAACACTGAAGCTTTCTTT.

The rearrangement joins TRBV14 to TRBJ2-2; maybe TRBD1 (6 bases). Trimming took off 2 bases at V and 0 bases at J, with 16 bases between the two ends. The CDR3 has 18 residues. Germline CDR1 and CDR2: SGHDN and FVKESK. DNA of the CDR3: TGTGCCAGCAGCCAATTTTATCCAGGGGCTGCGAACACCGGGGAGCTGTTTTTT. It specifies CASSQFYPGAANTGELFF.

The V and J genes are TRBV1 and TRBJ1-3; the table's TRBD1 call for D was not verified on the DNA. TRBV1 is termed a pseudogene. The CDR3 sequence is 14 residues long. CDR3 protein: CTSSPTGLENTIYF. The CDR3, as DNA: TGCACCAGCAGTCCGACAGGGTTAGAAAACACCATATATTTT.

Points on this clone: At one boundary the junction diverges from the germline segment, which might be a read error. V gene TRBV10-3 combines with J gene TRBJ1-2; 9 positions agree with TRBD1. The CDR3 is made up of 17 amino acids. Looked up from germline, CDR1 is ENHRY and CDR2 is SYGVKD. The CDR3 DNA reads as TGTGCCATCATTGAGACAGGGGGAAGCGGGAATCGCTATGGCTACACCTTC. It translates to CAIIETGGSGNRYGYTF.

A note on this clone: Distinct nucleotide sequences in the sample also encode this CDR3. This chain links TRBV7-2 with TRBJ2-5, with 16 bases lining up with TRBD2. CDR1 and CDR2 from the germline V gene are SGHTA and FQGNSA. Trimming cost V 5 bases and J 2 bases; bases outside gene matches: 2. This CDR3 has 16 amino acids. DNA of the CDR3: TGTGCCAGCAGCCTGGGACTAGCGGGGGGGCAAGAGACCCAGTACTTC. Encoded protein: CASSLGLAGGQETQYF.

This chain joins TRBV6-4 and TRBJ1-2; perhaps TRBD1 as D (5 bases). CDR3 length: 13 amino acids. Germline V lookup: CDR1 MRHNA, CDR2 SNTAGT. The ends were cut back, 3 bases at V and 5 bases at J, with 10 bases in the middle. The CDR3 here is CASSESGLYGYTF. The CDR3 bases are TGTGCCAGCAGTGAGTCGGGACTTTATGGCTACACCTTC.

This rearrangement joins TRBV7-3 to TRBJ2-3; 9 nucleotides align to TRBD2. Looked up from germline, CDR1 is SGHTA and CDR2 is FQGTGA. V dropped 1 base and J dropped 10; count of bases not matched to a gene: 6. This CDR3 has 14 residues. The CDR3 nucleotides read TGTGCCAGCAGCTTAAGCGGGGGGGCCGACTCGCAGTATTTT. Protein sequence: CASSLSGGADSQYF.

V gene TRBV6-6 combines with J gene TRBJ2-3, with 7 nucleotides matching TRBD2. Germline V gene lookup returns CDR1 MNHNY and CDR2 SVGAGI (reference sequence). The CDR3 contains 16 residues. V gave up 2 bases and J gave up 2 bases; unmatched junction bases: 7. The CDR3 DNA follows: TGTGCCAGCAGTTACCTGCTAGCGGATATCACAGATACGCAGTATTTT. Translation gives CASSYLLADITDTQYF.

The CDR3 here is CASSLWGQSPAGYTF. For the CDR3, the DNA is TGCGCCAGCAGCCTATGGGGGCAATCCCCCGCTGGCTACACCTTC. This chain uses TRBV5-1 with TRBJ1-2; possibly TRBD1 for D (6 bases). The germline V gene encodes CDR1 SGHRS and CDR2 YFSETQ. Trimming took 4 bases from V and 7 from J, leaving 20 bases between them. The CDR3 has 15 residues. Drawing the rest from reference TRBV5-1 and TRBJ1-2, the complete variable domain is KAGVTQTPRYLIKTRGQQVTLSCSPISGHRSVSWYQQTPGQGLQFLFEYFSETQRNKGNFPGRFSGRQFSNSRSEMNVSTLELGDSALYLCASSLWGQSPAGYTFGSGTRLTVV.

V and J are TRBV28 and TRBJ1-1, with 8 bases lining up with TRBD1. V shed 5 bases, J shed 4 bases, and the junction held 12 bases outside the gene matches. The CDR3 covers 16 residues. The germline V gene encodes CDR1 MDHEN and CDR2 SYDVKM. This CDR3 is CASSLFGQGGFTEAFF. The CDR3 region has the DNA TGTGCCAGCAGTCTGTTTGGACAGGGAGGTTTCACTGAAGCTTTCTTT. The full variable domain, completed using reference TRBV28 and TRBJ1-1, is DVKVTQSSRYLVKRTGEKVFLECVQDMDHENMFWYRQDPGLGLRLIYFSYDVKMKEKGDIPEGYSVSREKKERFSLILESASTNQTSMYLCASSLFGQGGFTEAFFGQGTRLTVV.

The V gene is TRBV19, the J gene TRBJ1-1, with a weak D call TRBD1 (5 bases). Germline lookup yields CDR1 LNHDA and CDR2 SQIVND (reference sequence). This CDR3 contains 14 residues. Between the trimmed V and J ends, which lost 5 bases and 1 base, there was a span of 11 bases. CDR3 sequence: CASSGHTGNTEAFF. CDR3 DNA: TGTGCCAGTAGTGGACATACAGGGAACACTGAAGCTTTCTTT.

The CDR3 sequence: CASSLEGQGAYEQYF. CDR3 sequence (DNA): TGTGCCAGCAGCTTAGAGGGACAGGGGGCCTACGAGCAGTACTTC. The chain links TRBV11-2 to TRBJ2-7; 11 bases match TRBD1. V shed 0 bases, J shed 2 bases, and the junction held 0 bases outside the gene matches. Germline V gene data show CDR1 as SGHAT and CDR2 as FQNNGV. The CDR3 runs to 15 residues.

The chain couples TRBV5-4 to TRBJ2-7; 8 nucleotides match TRBD2. Germline V CDR1 and CDR2: SGHNT, YYREEE (reference sequence). The CDR3 length is 16 residues. V lost 0 bases to trimming and J lost 4 bases; unmatched junction nucleotides: 9. The CDR3 coding sequence is TGTGCCAGCAGCTTGGGGTCGCGGGGGGATCTGTACGAGCAGTACTTC. This encodes CASSLGSRGDLYEQYF.

This clone occurred once. The chain is built from TRBV6-5 and TRBJ1-2, with TRBD1 matching 7 bases. V shed 10 bases, J shed 6 bases, and the junction held 8 bases outside the gene matches. Per the germline V gene, CDR1 is MNHEY and CDR2 is SVGAGI. The CDR3 covers 12 residues. CDR3 DNA: TGTGCCACCGACAGGGCGGGGAATGGCTACACCTTC. Translated, it gives CATDRAGNGYTF.

The CDR3, as DNA: TGCGCCAGCGACTATCAGGGGGACGCTGGCTACACCTTC. This gives the protein CASDYQGDAGYTF. The chain has TRBV5-1 and TRBJ1-2; TRBD1 matches 7 bases. This CDR3 has 13 amino acids. J was trimmed by 7 bases and V by 7 bases; bases with no gene match: 10. Germline CDR1 is SGHRS and CDR2 is YFSETQ.

This chain connects TRBV2 to TRBJ2-2, with 9 bases matching TRBD2. Germline V gene data show CDR1 as SNHLY and CDR2 as FYNNEI. This CDR3 spans 14 amino acids. V was pared by 7 bases and J by 4 bases, with 4 bases of the junction left unmatched. The CDR3 region is CASTKRGVTGELFF. The CDR3 nucleotides read TGTGCCAGCACCAAGCGGGGGGTCACCGGGGAGCTGTTTTTT.

The chain recombines TRBV7-3 with TRBJ1-5; 9 positions agree with TRBD1. The CDR3 contains 14 residues. Looked up from germline, CDR1 is SGHTA and CDR2 is FQGTGA. V was clipped by 5 bases and J by 5 bases; unmatched bases: 4. CDR3 DNA: TGTGCCAGCAGCCAAGGGACAGGGTATCAGCCCCAGCATTTT. This translates into CASSQGTGYQPQHF.

Comments on this clone: At one of its ends the junction is not consistent with the germline gene, which may arise from a read error. This sequence joins TRBV12-5 and TRBJ2-1; maybe TRBD2 (6 bases). The CDR3 loop spans 11 amino acids. Germline V gene data show CDR1 as LGHNT and CDR2 as FRNRAP. The CDR3 DNA follows: TGTGCTAGTGGTTTCCACACTCGGAGGGTCTTC. The encoded protein is CASGFHTRRVF.

The chain joins TRBV19 to TRBJ1-5; TRBD1 agrees at 10 bases. This CDR3 has 21 residues. Germline CDR1 is LNHDA and CDR2 is SQIVND (reference sequence). The J segment lost 2 bases and the V segment lost 4 bases, leaving 20 bases of the junction unmatched. DNA of the CDR3: TGTGCCAGTAGTACTAGCCCTTTCCGGGACAGGGGAATTTTAGGCAATCAGCCCCAGCATTTT. This translates into CASSTSPFRDRGILGNQPQHF. Complete variable domain (other parts from reference TRBV19 and TRBJ1-5): DGGITQSPKYLFRKEGQNVTLSCEQNLNHDAMYWYRQDPGQGLRLIYYSQIVNDFQKGDIAEGYSVSREKKESFPLTVTSAQKNPTAFYLCASSTSPFRDRGILGNQPQHFGDGTRLSIL.

This clone was counted a single time. The rearrangement links TRBV7-8 to TRBJ2-1; 12 positions match TRBD2. Germline values: CDR1 SGHVS, CDR2 FQNEAQ. The CDR3 loop spans 15 amino acids. V lost 6 bases to trimming and J lost 7 bases; unmatched junction nucleotides: 7. The CDR3 coding sequence is TGTGCCAGCAGATTGACTAGCGGGGGCAGTAATGAGCAGTTCTTC. Translated, it gives CASRLTSGGSNEQFF.

This clone occurred once. The rearrangement joins TRBV27 to TRBJ1-2; a weak D match, TRBD1 (5 bases). The length of the CDR3 is 16 residues. Germline loops: CDR1 MNHEY, CDR2 SMNVEV (reference sequence). V lost 5 bases, J lost 5 bases, and 21 bases lay in between. CDR3 sequence reads: CASSPGTSSVGYGYTF. The CDR3 bases are TGTGCCAGCAGTCCCGGGACTTCTTCCGTCGGGTATGGCTACACCTTC.

This chain joins TRBV5-1 and TRBJ1-2, with a possible D match to TRBD1 (5 bases). The CDR3 spans 14 residues. The germline V and J ends were trimmed by 5 bases and 0 bases, with 11 bases remaining between them. Germline V lookup: CDR1 SGHRS, CDR2 YFSETQ. CDR3 protein: CASRNQGPNYGYTF. The CDR3 DNA reads TGCGCCAGCAGGAACCAGGGCCCTAACTATGGCTACACCTTC. The variable domain in full, completed from reference TRBV5-1 and TRBJ1-2, reads KAGVTQTPRYLIKTRGQQVTLSCSPISGHRSVSWYQQTPGQGLQFLFEYFSETQRNKGNFPGRFSGRQFSNSRSEMNVSTLELGDSALYLCASRNQGPNYGYTFGSGTRLTVV.

This sequence joins TRBV6-6 and TRBJ1-2; 11 bases map to TRBD1. The CDR3 length is 15 residues. Trimming at V came to 6 bases and at J to 4 bases, leaving 7 bases not matched to a gene. Germline loops: CDR1 MNHNY, CDR2 SVGAGI (reference sequence). Here the CDR3 DNA reads TGTGCCAGCAGGCCCGGACAGGGGGCGGCCTATGGCTACACCTTC. Its protein product is CASRPGQGAAYGYTF.

The chain is built from TRBV3-1 (or the pseudogene TRBV3-2) and TRBJ1-4; D perhaps matches TRBD1 (5 bases). CDR3 size: 14 residues. In germline, CDR1 is LGHDT, CDR2 YNNKEL (reference sequence). Trimming removed 1 base at V and 7 bases at J, with 10 bases between. CDR3 DNA sequence: TGTGCCAGCAGCCAAGGGGGACTGACTGAAAAACTGTTTTTT. Amino acid sequence: CASSQGGLTEKLFF.